This T cell receptor beta chain was recorded in a study of cytomegalovirus exposure and HLA in healthy donors. Background on the study: The 90 to 150 validation repertoires, a later analysis reported, used the same platform as the approximately 700 first-cohort repertoires.

Study-wide results and caveats: Most TCR sequences proved rare, with some public TCRs found in many donors. It was reportedly the case that the classifier diagnosed cytomegalovirus status with high specificity and sensitivity. According to the study, around 150 TCR beta chains were cytomegalovirus-associated.

The CDR3 is 16 amino acids. Germline values: CDR1 LNHDA, CDR2 SQIVND (reference sequence). Trimming took 6 bases from V and 3 from J; bases not matched to a gene: 10. In the case of this clone: Its cognate antigen is unknown.

This table comes from immunoSEQ multiplex PCR, and its TCRdb copy is limited to in-frame clones, with some not included. The profile covers 67,000 or so clones, with approximately 94% appearing a single time and 1.4% taken by the ten largest. V gene TRBV19 combines with J gene TRBJ1-1, with 10 bases lining up with TRBD1. This receptor was taken from a man in his late teens or twenties in good health and CMV-seropositive. Sequencing used PBMCs. CDR3 sequence reads: CASRAPGQGLHTEAFF. The DNA of the CDR3 is TGTGCCAGTAGGGCACCGGGACAGGGGCTCCACACTGAAGCTTTCTTT.